The sequence of this TCR beta chain was determined in a study of CD8 T cells in Susac syndrome (dated by TCRdb to between 2018 and 2020). Describing the broader study: Of the Susac syndrome patients who were sequenced, six had clinically active disease and about 8 were in clinical remission. At the time of blood withdrawal, Susac syndrome patients were either therapy-naive, taking corticosteroids (with some also receiving IVIg), or on IVIg alone. CD8+ T cell repertoire clonality was compared between over 9 healthy donors, around 14 Susac syndrome patients and 15 multiple sclerosis patients. The study used repertoire sequencing to test whether antigen drove CD8+ T cell activation and differentiation in Susac syndrome.

What the authors observed across the whole study: More than 15 Susac-specific public clones were identified in the total CD8+ repertoire, and four or five Susac-specific public clones were identified in the CD8+ TEMRA repertoire. The number of individuals in the TCR sequencing and HLA analysis was recognized as being relatively small. Clonal expansion was observed in Susac syndrome CD8+ repertoires, with the highest expansion in CD8+ TEMRA cells and greater expansion in clinically active than in remitting patients.

RNA was extracted using the RNeasy kit, and roughly 0.45 to 1 microgram was reverse transcribed with random hexamers. The immunoSEQ multiplex PCR assay, which covers 54 Vbeta and 13 Jbeta segments, was used to amplify TCR beta CDR3 regions. To correct PCR amplification bias, a synthetic template baseline was used for both primer optimization and computational correction. Turning to the authors' computational methods: Reads were assigned to V, D and J genes according to IMGT and analyzed in immunoSEQ Analyzer, with only productive sequences retained. Clonality was computed as one minus Shannon entropy normalized by log2 of the number of productive unique sequences. Public and private clones were assessed among the 100 most prevalent clones of each patient and control. Clones were defined as Susac-specific if absent from the healthy and MS cohorts, from 1052 published viral clones and from other ImmuneACCESS disease sequences. TCRdb cleaned the public reads at Q25 with fastp, built clones with MiXCR and kept in-frame beta chains. A single entry per CDR3 protein holds the most common genes and DNA from its merged rows. V and J calls and clone size were set by TCRdb, not the authors. The sample has roughly 89,000 distinct CDR3 sequences on record, approximately 96% of them singletons. More than 0.55% of the sample is held by the ten biggest clonotypes.

For this clonotype: Its target antigen remains unknown. No quality values exist for individual bases; no much larger clone is one base distant.

The germline V gene (reference sequence) gives CDR1 as MNHEY and CDR2 as SMNVEV. CDR3 length: 13 amino acids, cysteine to phenylalanine. The read is trimmed to its CDR3 DNA, 39 bases read in frame from base 1. V was cut back by 4 bases and J by 6 bases, leaving a gap of 10 bases between them. High-throughput TCR beta sequencing profiled peripheral blood CD8+ and CD4+ T cells from healthy donors, Susac syndrome patients and multiple sclerosis patients. Susac syndrome patients met recently defined diagnostic criteria for definite or probable disease. Bulk CD8+ and CD4+ T cells were purified magnetically by negative isolation, whereas CD8+ TEMRA cells were enriched by FACS. Blood was drawn into EDTA tubes, processed within 24 hours, and PBMCs were isolated by density gradient centrifugation. PBMCs destined for TCR sequencing were cryopreserved in liquid nitrogen and later thawed in a 37 °C water bath. A purity of at least 90% was achieved for sorted or isolated CD4+, CD8+ and CD8+ TEMRA cells.

Input material: CD8+ T cells from PBMCs. The rearrangement combines TRBV27 with TRBJ1-5; too little of a D gene remains to name it. The sequence was collected from a human donor with Susac syndrome. Read as DNA, the sequence is TGTGCCAGCAGTTCTGGGATTTTTCAGCCCCAGCATTTT. Its amino acids are CASSSGIFQPQHF.